One T cell receptor beta chain is described in this entry. Its antigen remains unidentified. Nothing much larger sits one base from this clone, and base qualities are not available. Reading the label with the study, this specimen's time point is: cycle 2 day 1 (C2D1) of nivolumab. All trial patients had relapsed after autologous stem cell transplantation, with cohorts A, B and C differing in prior brentuximab vedotin exposure. The trial cohort included 50 or so patients with relapsed/refractory classical Hodgkin lymphoma, and each patient had a best overall response of complete response, partial response or progressive disease. Single-agent nivolumab was administered to trial patients in the multi-cohort phase II CheckMate 205 trial. An independent review committee assessed best overall response using the 2007 International Working Group response criteria. Trial PBMCs were collected just before the start of nivolumab (C1D1) and during therapy at cycle 2 day 1 and cycle 4 day 1. Peripheral blood was collected in 8 mL Vacutainer Cell Preparation Tubes, from which PBMCs were isolated by centrifugation and then cryopreserved.

The Qiagen DNeasy kit was used to extract genomic DNA from unsorted PBMCs and from the negatively selected CD4+ and CD8+ fractions. Using primers that anneal to V and J segments, immunoSEQ multiplex PCR amplified the TCR beta CDR3 regions. A synthetic immune receptor repertoire was used to minimize amplification bias, and any remaining bias was removed computationally after sequencing. As for the authors' bioinformatics: Repertoire diversity was quantified as the Shannon entropy index using custom Python scripts. The unsorted, CD4+ and CD8+ repertoires were each analyzed separately, with the exception of combined analyses, where CD4+ and CD8+ sequences were merged in silico. Clonal expansion was defined as a frequency increase of at least 2-fold after treatment compared with C1D1, and clones undetected at baseline were assigned a pseudocount of 0.5. Singleton clones were defined as clones with 0 or 1 copy at C1D1, and non-singleton clones were defined as clones with 2 or more copies. Clones expanded in unsorted samples were annotated as CD4+, CD8+ or unknown by matching protein sequences in sorted samples from the same patient. Wilcoxon tests on paired samples were used to test diversity changes from C1D1 to C4D1. TCRdb provides this immuneACCESS table in a form limited to in-frame rearrangements. Some clones are lacking; in checked studies, under half of them reflect an unresolved V gene, and why the rest are absent is not known. V and J calls and clone size are those listed in that table; D and trimming were worked out from the DNA. For this sample there are 100,000 or so clones; roughly 90% appear just once. The ten largest clones capture under 8% of the sample.

Trimming takes 3 bases from V and 3 bases from J, and the germline ends sit 9 bases apart. From cysteine to phenylalanine, the CDR3 is 13 amino acids long. CDR3 DNA only is kept here, 39 bases in frame from base 1. Based on the germline V gene, the CDR1 and CDR2 sequences are SGHAT and FQNNGV. These data belong to a study of PD-1 blockade in classical Hodgkin lymphoma (TCRdb year 2020). Turning to the overall study: Nivolumab dosing was 3 mg/kg intravenously every 2 weeks, continuing until either disease progression or unacceptable toxicity. The study used TCR beta sequencing and CyTOF to define a peripheral blood immune signature of response to PD-1 blockade in classical Hodgkin lymphoma.

The full study reports these points: Diversity was lower in patients who began nivolumab less than 1 year after ASCT, so these patients were left out of later analyses to avoid confounding by immune reconstitution. The study covered only a single clinical trial cohort, and the causes of the repertoire differences, possibly disease activity or prior therapy, were still not defined. By C4D1, a significant rise was seen in CD4+ TCR diversity but not in CD8+ TCR diversity (p=0.0027 vs p=0.16), and the rise was most apparent among complete responders (p=0.02). Baseline TCR diversity was reported as lower in newly diagnosed patients than in healthy donors, and lower still in relapsed/refractory patients. Trial patients achieving complete response had baseline diversity similar to newly diagnosed patients, whereas partial responders and progressors had significantly lower diversity.

The clonotype was recovered from a human donor with classical Hodgkin lymphoma. The chain is assembled from TRBV11-2 and TRBJ2-7; the D gene cannot be named for sure. The specimen comprised peripheral blood mononuclear cells (PBMCs), sampled before the second cycle of nivolumab. The DNA sequence is TGTGCCAGCAGCTTCGGAGCTAACTACGAGCAGTACTTC. Translated, it gives CASSFGANYEQYF.